The 12 T cell receptor beta chains in this list originate from one sample, sequenced in a study of metastatic and nonmetastatic thyroid tumors. Every patient underwent thyroid surgery untreated. TCRdb re-clonotyped the PCR reads through MiXCR. This table holds more than 20,000 clones, more than 20% found once. The sequenced sample consisted of tumor tissue. These receptor sequences come from a male donor with papillary thyroid cancer or a benign thyroid nodule (not recorded which). Some clones in this sample may be carry-over from other donors' samples.

This clone was seen ten or more times. The J gene is TRBJ1-1, the V gene TRBV7-2; D ambiguous. The CDR3 sequence is 13 residues long. Germline CDR1 is SGHTA and CDR2 is FQGNSA. V was clipped by 1 base and J by 6 bases, with 9 bases between them. The DNA for the CDR3 is TGTGCCAGCAGCTTAGAACAGAGAGCTGAAGCTTTCTTT. Translating it yields CASSLEQRAEAFF.

This clone has at least ten counts. The V call is TRBV12-3 or TRBV12-4, the J call TRBJ1-2; perhaps TRBD1 as D (6 bases). The CDR3 covers 13 residues. Trimming took off 6 bases at V and 8 bases at J, with 16 bases between the two ends. CDR3 protein: CASRQTGHPGYTF. The CDR3 bases are TGTGCCAGCAGACAGACAGGACATCCCGGCTACACCTTC.

Details on this clone: The DNA is omitted, as the CDR3 cannot be located on it reliably, and the CDR3 follows TCRdb's listing. The rearrangement joins TRBV6-1 to TRBJ1-2. Germline-derived CDR1 and CDR2 are MNHNS and SASEGT. The length of the CDR3 is 12 amino acids, counting both ends. The CDR3 sequence is CARRRPYRCYTF.

V gene TRBV4-2 combines with J gene TRBJ1-2; 7 nucleotides align to TRBD1. The ends lost 0 bases at V and 8 bases at J; junction bases unmatched: 9. The CDR3 extends over 15 amino acids. Germline loops: CDR1 LGHNA, CDR2 YNFKEQ. The CDR3 sequence is CASSQDITGVRGYTF. CDR3 bases: TGTGCCAGCAGCCAAGATATTACAGGGGTTCGGGGCTACACCTTC.

Note on this clone: At one end, the junction sequence differs from germline, possibly due to a read error. This CDR3 is also generated by other DNA sequences in the sample. This sequence joins TRBV19 and TRBJ1-2, with no clear D. Germline values: CDR1 LNHDA, CDR2 SQIVND (reference sequence). The CDR3 extends over 14 amino acids. CDR3 nucleotide sequence: TGTGCCAGTAGTCCAGAGGGAAGGACCTATGGATACACCTTC. Its translation: CASSPEGRTYGYTF.

As regards this clone: The germline gene is not matched at one end of the junction; a read error may be the cause. In DNA form, the CDR3 reads TGTGCGAGCAGGTTAGTAGCGGGAGTAGGGGATGAGCAGTTCTTC. Residues: CASRLVAGVGDEQFF. The rearrangement links TRBV27 to TRBJ2-1, with TRBD2 matching over 9 bases. CDR3 size: 15 residues. Germline loops: CDR1 MNHEY, CDR2 SMNVEV (reference sequence).

This clone occurred many times. V and J are TRBV11-2 and TRBJ1-5; perhaps TRBD1 as D (5 bases). V dropped 4 bases and J dropped 4 bases, with 8 bases sitting between them. In germline, CDR1 is SGHAT, CDR2 FQNNGV. The CDR3 is made up of 13 amino acids. CDR3 region: CASSSHRNQPQHF. In DNA, the CDR3 is TGTGCCAGCAGCTCCCACAGGAATCAGCCCCAGCATTTT.

This chain connects TRBV6-2 or TRBV6-3 to TRBJ1-2; 8 nucleotides line up with TRBD1. The V gene end was trimmed by 4 bases and the J gene end by 0 bases; junction bases not matched to a gene: 10. CDR3 length equals 17 residues. Germline V lookup: CDR1 MNHEY, CDR2 SVGEGT. The CDR3: CASSSTQDRGPNYGYTF. CDR3 coding DNA: TGTGCCAGCAGTTCAACTCAAGACAGGGGACCTAACTATGGCTACACCTTC.

This clone was found once. The CDR3 region has the DNA TGCAGTGCTAGAGAGGCGTTGTCACCCTACAATGAGCAGTTCTTC. This translates into CSAREALSPYNEQFF. The V call is TRBV20-1, the J call TRBJ2-1; unclear D gene. V lost 0 bases and J 2 bases, leaving 11 bases between the germline ends. CDR3 size: 15 residues. CDR1 and CDR2 (germline): DFQATT, SNEGSKA (reference sequence).

This clone was seen more than once but under ten times. This rearrangement joins TRBV28 to TRBJ2-7, with D hard to call. V gave up 8 bases and J gave up 0 bases, with 5 bases separating them. Germline CDR1 is MDHEN and CDR2 is SYDVKM. The CDR3 extends over 11 amino acids. CDR3 DNA: TGTGCCAGCTCCAGCTCCTACGAGCAGTACTTC. Protein: CASSSSYEQYF.

By proportion, this clone is medium-sized. The chain links TRBV20-1 to TRBJ2-7; 12 positions match TRBD2. V gave up 3 bases and J gave up 2 bases; unmatched junction bases: 5. CDR1 DFQATT and CDR2 SNEGSKA come from the germline V gene (reference sequence). This CDR3 comprises 15 residues. In DNA, the CDR3 is TGCAGTGCTAGGGGATCTAGCGGGAGGGCCTACGAGCAGTACTTC. It yields the protein CSARGSSGRAYEQYF.

This clone was counted many times. The genes are TRBV19 and TRBJ1-1; a possible D gene is TRBD1 (5 bases). The germline V gene encodes CDR1 LNHDA and CDR2 SQIVND (reference sequence). The length of the CDR3 is 13 residues. Trimming shortened V by 6 bases and J by 7 bases, and 15 bases separated the two germline ends. Here the CDR3 DNA reads TGTGCCAGTAGCCGAGAGGGGCAGGGTGAAGCTTTCTTT. It specifies CASSREGQGEAFF.